The rows below give T cell receptor beta chains drawn from one sample of a study of control samples from healthy donors and cancer patients. Assay: immunoSEQ multiplex PCR; the TCRdb copy retains only in-frame clones and omits some. The repertoire includes about 130,000 clones, around 93% of them detected once, and 1.7% sits in the top ten. Sequencing was done on a sample of PBMCs. Receptors originate from a man over 45 with head and neck cancer. Each CDR3 is given with its conserved first and last residue. The D gene is left open where the match is weak. A clone size is listed for some rows: how often the clone was seen (once, few, many), or a class if it is expanded.

D,V,J,size,CDR3,DNA
TRBD2,TRBV10-3,TRBJ2-1,.,CAISVAGGPDEQFF,TGTGCCATCAGTGTTGCGGGGGGGCCGGATGAGCAGTTCTTC
.,TRBV2,TRBJ2-2,.,CASSGLLTGELFF,TGTGCCAGCAGTGGACTTTTAACCGGGGAGCTGTTTTTT
.,TRBV6-1,TRBJ2-2,.,CASSEGRNAGELFF,TGTGCCAGCAGTGAAGGACGTAATGCCGGGGAGCTGTTTTTT
.,TRBV7-3,TRBJ2-1,once,CASSPTKSYNEQFF,TGTGCCAGCAGCCCGACCAAGTCCTACAATGAGCAGTTCTTC
TRBD1,TRBV27,TRBJ2-1,once,CASSLNRGNEQFF,TGTGCCAGCAGTTTAAACAGGGGCAATGAGCAGTTCTTC
.,TRBV29-1,TRBJ2-7,.,CRAGSQDEQYF,TGCAGGGCAGGTAGTCAAGACGAGCAGTACTTC
TRBD1,TRBV7-9,TRBJ1-4,.,CASSLGQGDATNEKLFF,TGTGCCAGCAGCCTGGGACAGGGGGACGCAACTAATGAAAAACTGTTTTTT
.,TRBV9,TRBJ2-5,.,CASSVAMKETQYF,TGTGCCAGCAGCGTAGCCATGAAAGAGACCCAGTACTTC
TRBD1,TRBV28,TRBJ1-6,.,CASRPTGSMLSLHF,TGTGCCAGCAGACCGACAGGGTCCATGTTATCCCTCCACTTT
TRBD1,TRBV9,TRBJ2-5,once,CASSAPGQGTGETQYF,TGTGCCAGCAGCGCGCCGGGACAGGGGACGGGCGAGACCCAGTACTTC
.,TRBV28,TRBJ1-1,.,CASSLYGWVAEAFF,TGTGCCAGCAGTTTATATGGGTGGGTTGCTGAAGCTTTCTTT
.,TRBV4-2,TRBJ1-4,.,CASSQGVQGTNEKLFF,TGTGCCAGCAGCCAAGGGGTACAGGGAACTAATGAAAAACTGTTTTTT
.,TRBV6-2/TRBV6-3,TRBJ2-3,.,CASSIDWASTDTQYF,TGTGCCAGCAGCATCGACTGGGCAAGCACAGATACGCAGTATTTT
.,TRBV4-2,TRBJ1-6,.,CASSQDPPGAASSYNSPLHF,TGTGCCAGCAGCCAAGATCCCCCCGGGGCGGCGAGCTCCTATAATTCACCCCTCCACTTT
TRBD1,TRBV5-5,TRBJ2-3,.,CASSEGQGWSDTQYF,TGTGCCAGCAGCGAGGGACAGGGGTGGTCAGATACGCAGTATTTT
TRBD1,TRBV29-1,TRBJ1-3,.,CSVGQANSGNTIYF,TGCAGCGTAGGACAGGCCAACTCTGGAAACACCATATATTTT
.,TRBV12-3/TRBV12-4,TRBJ1-5,once,CASSLQGSQPQHF,TGTGCCAGCAGTCTACAGGGAAGTCAGCCCCAGCATTTT
.,TRBV5-4,TRBJ1-1,.,CASSVGVLGTEAFF,TGTGCCAGCAGCGTGGGGGTCCTGGGCACTGAAGCTTTCTTT
.,TRBV13,TRBJ2-7,.,CASSRNSGFYEQYF,TGTGCCAGCAGTCGTAATAGTGGGTTCTACGAGCAGTACTTC
.,TRBV27,TRBJ1-5,.,CASRRRENQPQHF,TGTGCCAGCAGGCGACGGGAAAATCAGCCCCAGCATTTT
.,TRBV24-1,TRBJ1-2,.,CATSDPQGARNYGYTF,TGTGCCACCAGTGATCCCCAGGGCGCCCGTAACTATGGCTACACCTTC
.,TRBV30,TRBJ1-6,.,CAWSPGGVRASPLHF,TGTGCCTGGAGCCCCGGAGGGGTGCGCGCTTCACCCCTCCACTTT
.,TRBV7-6,TRBJ1-6,once,CASSRVGTSSYNSPLHF,TGTGCCAGCAGCCGAGTAGGCACGAGCTCCTATAATTCACCCCTCCACTTT
.,TRBV2,TRBJ2-1,.,CASSAEGTGFEQFF,TGTGCCAGCAGTGCGGAGGGTACCGGATTCGAGCAGTTCTTC
TRBD1,TRBV18,TRBJ1-2,.,CASSPTDRTGAYGYTF,TGTGCCAGCTCACCCACCGACAGGACAGGGGCCTATGGCTACACCTTC
TRBD1,TRBV28,TRBJ2-7,.,CASNRGMYEQYF,TGTGCCAGCAACAGGGGGATGTACGAGCAGTACTTC
TRBD2,TRBV3-1/TRBV3-2,TRBJ2-3,.,CASSQDWLAGADTQYF,TGTGCCAGCAGCCAAGATTGGCTAGCGGGCGCAGATACGCAGTATTTT
.,TRBV19,TRBJ1-5,once,CASKPGTYQPQHF,TGTGCCAGTAAACCAGGGACCTATCAGCCCCAGCATTTT
.,TRBV19,TRBJ1-3,.,CASNDWGNTIYF,TGTGCCAGTAATGATTGGGGAAACACCATATATTTT
TRBD1,TRBV2,TRBJ2-7,.,CASKLRGTDNYEQYF,TGTGCCAGCAAATTAAGGGGGACAGACAACTACGAGCAGTACTTC
TRBD1,TRBV5-1,TRBJ2-3,.,CASSLQGAADTQYF,TGCGCCAGCAGCCTACAGGGGGCGGCAGATACGCAGTATTTT
TRBD2,TRBV10-3,TRBJ2-1,.,CAISEPSRGSSYNEQFF,TGTGCCATCAGTGAGCCCTCGCGGGGGAGCTCCTACAATGAGCAGTTCTTC
.,TRBV6-9,TRBJ2-5,.,CASSCDQRRQETQYF,TGTGCCAGCAGTTGTGACCAGCGCCGCCAAGAGACCCAGTACTTC
TRBD1,TRBV10-1,TRBJ1-4,.,CAIVDRGLPPGEKLFF,TGCGCCATCGTTGACAGGGGATTACCCCCCGGGGAAAAACTGTTTTTT
TRBD2,TRBV15,TRBJ2-2,.,CATRLLAGGRGELFF,TGTGCCACCAGACTCCTAGCGGGGGGGCGCGGGGAGCTGTTTTTT
TRBD2,TRBV13,TRBJ2-1,once,CASSSRGVSSYNEQFF,TGTGCCAGCAGCTCCCGGGGGGTGAGCTCCTACAATGAGCAGTTCTTC
TRBD1,TRBV10-1,TRBJ1-2,few,CASRGQGGYGYTF,TGCGCCAGCAGGGGACAGGGGGGATATGGCTACACCTTC
TRBD1,TRBV7-9,TRBJ2-1,.,CASSLAGTGNEQFF,TGTGCCAGCAGCTTGGCCGGGACAGGGAATGAGCAGTTCTTC
.,TRBV3-1/TRBV3-2,TRBJ2-2,.,CASSQRRVTGELFF,TGTGCCAGCAGCCAGCGGAGGGTCACCGGGGAGCTGTTTTTT
.,TRBV9,TRBJ1-2,.,CASSATTGGDGYTF,TGTGCCAGCAGCGCCACGACCGGAGGAGATGGCTACACCTTC
.,TRBV6-2/TRBV6-3,TRBJ2-1,.,CASSYSPDHSFGSEQFF,TGTGCCAGCAGTTACTCCCCGGACCATAGTTTCGGGAGTGAGCAGTTCTTC
TRBD2,TRBV11-3,TRBJ2-3,.,CASSFSGTSVDPSTDTQYF,TGTGCCAGCAGCTTCTCCGGGACTAGCGTGGACCCCTCAACAGATACGCAGTATTTT
.,TRBV7-6,TRBJ2-7,.,CASSSIRGTNSYEQYF,TGTGCCAGCAGCTCAATTAGGGGGACAAACTCCTACGAGCAGTACTTC
.,TRBV10-3,TRBJ2-6,.,CAISDPISYRDAGANVLTF,TGTGCCATCAGTGATCCCATCTCATACAGGGATGCTGGGGCCAACGTCCTGACTTTC
TRBD1,TRBV6-5,TRBJ2-7,.,CASSYGGTGTYEQYF,TGTGCCAGCAGTTACGGGGGGACAGGGACCTACGAGCAGTACTTC